The present T cell receptor beta chain was sequenced within a study of PD-1 blockade in mismatch repair-deficient tumors. Looking at the study overall: All were previously treated, progressing patients with 12 mismatch repair-deficient cancer types.

Trimming cost V 3 bases and J 5 bases; bases outside gene matches: 8. Germline lookup yields CDR1 ENHRY and CDR2 SYGVKD. The CDR3 extends over 15 amino acids. Measured with immunoSEQ multiplex PCR; TCRdb has only the in-frame clones, and not every one. This repertoire shows some 130,000 clones, 88% found once; its top ten account for roughly 12%. Sample: peripheral blood, taken approximately 72 weeks after starting pembrolizumab. The gene calls are TRBV10-3 and TRBJ2-7, with 9 bases lining up with TRBD1. The sequence was obtained from an adult with mismatch repair-deficient cancer. DNA for the CDR3: TGTGCCATCAGTGATTTGGGACAGGGCGTCCACGAGCAGTACTTC. Encoded protein: CAISDLGQGVHEQYF.